Below, one T cell receptor beta chain is given with its context. CDR1 is SGHTA, CDR2 FQGNSA, per germline. The CDR3 has 14 residues. Unmatched junction bases numbered 7, after V lost 5 bases and J lost 6 bases. The data were obtained in a study of control samples from healthy donors and cancer patients. Libraries were prepared by immunoSEQ multiplex PCR; TCRdb keeps only in-frame clonotypes and omits some of them. The data contain over 85,000 clones, about 92% of them singletons. V usage is TRBV7-2 and J usage is TRBJ1-2; 9 bases map to TRBD1. The TCR comes from a woman younger than 30 in good health. Sample: blood. In DNA, the CDR3 is TGTGCCAGCAGCCGTCCCGGGACAGGGAATGGCTACACCTTC. Translating it yields CASSRPGTGNGYTF.